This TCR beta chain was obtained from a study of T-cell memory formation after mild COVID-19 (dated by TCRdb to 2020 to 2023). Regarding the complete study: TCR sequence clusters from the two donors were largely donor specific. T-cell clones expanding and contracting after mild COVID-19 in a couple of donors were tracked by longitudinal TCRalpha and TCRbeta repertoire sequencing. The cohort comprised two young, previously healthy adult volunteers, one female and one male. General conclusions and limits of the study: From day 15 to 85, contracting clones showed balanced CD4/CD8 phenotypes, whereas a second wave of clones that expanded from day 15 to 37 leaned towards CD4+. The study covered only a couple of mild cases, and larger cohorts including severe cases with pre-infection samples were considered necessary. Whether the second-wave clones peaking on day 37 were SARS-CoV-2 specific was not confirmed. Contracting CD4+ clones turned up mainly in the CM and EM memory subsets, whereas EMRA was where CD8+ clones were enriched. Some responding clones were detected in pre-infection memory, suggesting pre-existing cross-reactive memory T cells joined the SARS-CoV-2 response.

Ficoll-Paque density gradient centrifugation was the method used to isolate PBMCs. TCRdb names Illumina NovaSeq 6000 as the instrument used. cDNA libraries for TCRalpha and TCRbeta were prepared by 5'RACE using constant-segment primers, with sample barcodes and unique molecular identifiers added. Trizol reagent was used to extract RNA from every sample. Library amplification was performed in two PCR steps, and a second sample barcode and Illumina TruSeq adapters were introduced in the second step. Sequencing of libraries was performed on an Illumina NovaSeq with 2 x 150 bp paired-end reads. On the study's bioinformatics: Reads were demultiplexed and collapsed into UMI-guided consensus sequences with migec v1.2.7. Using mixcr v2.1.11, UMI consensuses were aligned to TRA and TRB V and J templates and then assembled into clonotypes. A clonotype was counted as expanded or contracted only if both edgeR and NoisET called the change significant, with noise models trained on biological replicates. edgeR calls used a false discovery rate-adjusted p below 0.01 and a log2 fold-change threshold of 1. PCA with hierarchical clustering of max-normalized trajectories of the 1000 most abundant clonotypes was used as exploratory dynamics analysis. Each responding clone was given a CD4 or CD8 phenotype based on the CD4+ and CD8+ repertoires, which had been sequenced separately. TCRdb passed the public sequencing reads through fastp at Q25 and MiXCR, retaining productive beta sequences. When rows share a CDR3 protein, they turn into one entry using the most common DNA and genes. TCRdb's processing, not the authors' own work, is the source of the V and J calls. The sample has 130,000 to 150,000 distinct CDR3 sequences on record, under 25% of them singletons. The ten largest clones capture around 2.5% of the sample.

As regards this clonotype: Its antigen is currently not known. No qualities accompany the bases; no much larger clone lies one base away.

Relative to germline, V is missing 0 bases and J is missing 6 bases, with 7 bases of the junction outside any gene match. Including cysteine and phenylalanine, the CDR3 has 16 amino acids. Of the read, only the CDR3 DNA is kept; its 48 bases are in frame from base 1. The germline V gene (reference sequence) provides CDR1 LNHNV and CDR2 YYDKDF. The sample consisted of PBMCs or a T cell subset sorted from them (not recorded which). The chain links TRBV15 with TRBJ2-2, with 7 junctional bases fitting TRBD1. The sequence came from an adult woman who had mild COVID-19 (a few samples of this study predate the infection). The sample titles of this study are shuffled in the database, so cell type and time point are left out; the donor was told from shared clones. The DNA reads TGTGCCACCAGCAGAGATTGGCGACAGGGCCCCGGGGAGCTGTTTTTT. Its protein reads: CATSRDWRQGPGELFF.